This T cell receptor beta chain was recovered during a study of CD8+ T cells in alopecia areata. RNA was isolated and reverse transcribed to cDNA, the sequencing template. Sequencing was performed with immunoSEQ multiplex PCR; in TCRdb, only in-frame clones are kept and a portion is missing. The sample lists about 160,000 clones, roughly 48% occurring once. The specimen was CD4+ T cells sorted from blood. The TCR comes from a human donor with alopecia areata.

In DNA, the CDR3 is TGCGCCAGCAGCTTTTCTACAGGAACCTATGGCTACACCTTC. Translating it yields CASSFSTGTYGYTF. The V gene is TRBV4-1, the J gene TRBJ1-2, with D possibly being TRBD1 (5 bases). V lost 5 bases, J lost 4 bases, and 14 bases lay in between. Germline V gives CDR1 MGHRA, CDR2 YSYEKL. The CDR3 runs to 14 residues.